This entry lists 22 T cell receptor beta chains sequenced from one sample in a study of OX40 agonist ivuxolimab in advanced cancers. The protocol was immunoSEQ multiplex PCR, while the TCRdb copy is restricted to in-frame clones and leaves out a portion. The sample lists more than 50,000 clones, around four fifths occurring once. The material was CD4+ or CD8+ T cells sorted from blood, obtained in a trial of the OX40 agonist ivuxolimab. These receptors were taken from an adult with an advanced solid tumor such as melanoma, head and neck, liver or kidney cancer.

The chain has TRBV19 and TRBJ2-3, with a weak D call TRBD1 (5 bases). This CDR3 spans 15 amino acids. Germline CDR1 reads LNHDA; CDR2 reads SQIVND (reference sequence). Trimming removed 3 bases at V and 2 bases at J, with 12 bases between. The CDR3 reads CASSMVQEATDTQYF. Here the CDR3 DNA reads TGTGCCAGTAGTATGGTACAGGAAGCCACAGATACGCAGTATTTT.

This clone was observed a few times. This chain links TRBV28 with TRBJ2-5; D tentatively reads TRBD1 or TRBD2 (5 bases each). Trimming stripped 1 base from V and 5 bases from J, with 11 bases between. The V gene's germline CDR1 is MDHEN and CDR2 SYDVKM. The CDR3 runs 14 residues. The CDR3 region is CASSLLMGEETQYF. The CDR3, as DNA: TGTGCCAGCAGTTTATTGATGGGGGAGGAGACCCAGTACTTC.

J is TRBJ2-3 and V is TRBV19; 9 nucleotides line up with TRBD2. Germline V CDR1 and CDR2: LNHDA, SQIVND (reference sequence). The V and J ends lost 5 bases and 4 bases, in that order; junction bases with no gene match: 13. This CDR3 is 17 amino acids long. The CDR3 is CASSFTTGTSFSDTQYF. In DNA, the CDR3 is TGTGCCAGTAGTTTCACAACCGGGACTAGCTTCTCAGATACGCAGTATTTT.

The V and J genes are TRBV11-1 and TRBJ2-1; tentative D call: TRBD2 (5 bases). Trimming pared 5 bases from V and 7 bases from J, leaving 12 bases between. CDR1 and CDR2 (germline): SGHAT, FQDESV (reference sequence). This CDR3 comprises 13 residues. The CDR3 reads CASSPRGRNEQFF. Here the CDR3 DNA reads TGTGCCAGCAGCCCCCGAGGGAGAAATGAGCAGTTCTTC.

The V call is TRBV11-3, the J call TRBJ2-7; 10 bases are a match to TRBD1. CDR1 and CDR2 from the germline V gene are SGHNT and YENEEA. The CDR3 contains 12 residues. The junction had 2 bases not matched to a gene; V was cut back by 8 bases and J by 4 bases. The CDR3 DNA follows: TGTGCCAGCTCGGACAGGGGGTACGAGCAGTACTTC. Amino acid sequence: CASSDRGYEQYF.

The DNA of the CDR3 is TGTGCCAGCACCAAGTGGCAGGGCAGTGCCCAGTACTTC. Amino acid sequence: CASTKWQGSAQYF. The chain links TRBV11-3 to TRBJ2-5, with D maybe TRBD1 (5 bases). Germline values: CDR1 SGHNT, CDR2 YENEEA. V dropped 7 bases and J dropped 9 bases, with 18 bases sitting between them. The CDR3 has 13 amino acids.

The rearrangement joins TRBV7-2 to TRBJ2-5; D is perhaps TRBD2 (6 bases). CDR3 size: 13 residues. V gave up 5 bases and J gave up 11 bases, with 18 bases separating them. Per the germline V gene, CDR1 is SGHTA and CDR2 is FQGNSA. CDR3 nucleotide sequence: TGTGCCAGCAGCCTAAACCCGGGACTCCAACAGTACTTC. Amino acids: CASSLNPGLQQYF.

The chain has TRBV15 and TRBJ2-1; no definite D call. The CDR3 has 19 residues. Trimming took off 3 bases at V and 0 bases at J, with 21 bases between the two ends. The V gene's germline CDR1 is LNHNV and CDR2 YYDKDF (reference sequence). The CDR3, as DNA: TGTGCCACCAGCAGCTCCGTTACCCGGGCCGCTCTCTCCTACAATGAGCAGTTCTTC. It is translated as CATSSSVTRAALSYNEQFF. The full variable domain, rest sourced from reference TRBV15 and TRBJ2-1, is DAMVIQNPRYQVTQFGKPVTLSCSQTLNHNVMYWYQQKSSQAPKLLFHYYDKDFNNEADTPDNFQSRRPNTSFCFLDIRSPGLGDTAMYLCATSSSVTRAALSYNEQFFGPGTRLTVL.

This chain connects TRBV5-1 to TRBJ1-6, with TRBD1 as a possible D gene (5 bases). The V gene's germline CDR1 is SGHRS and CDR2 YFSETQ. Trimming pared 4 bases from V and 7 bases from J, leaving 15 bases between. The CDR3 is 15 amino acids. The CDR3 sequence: CASSDMDTSNSPLHF. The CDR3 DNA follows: TGCGCCAGCAGCGATATGGACACCTCCAATTCACCCCTCCACTTT.

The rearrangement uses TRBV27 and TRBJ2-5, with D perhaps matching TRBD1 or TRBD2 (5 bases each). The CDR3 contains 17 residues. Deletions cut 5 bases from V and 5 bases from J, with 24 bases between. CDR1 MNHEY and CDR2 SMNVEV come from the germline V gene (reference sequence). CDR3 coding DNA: TGTGCCAGCAGTCCCTTTTCCGGGACCTTCGGTTGGGAGACCCAGTACTTC. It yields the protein CASSPFSGTFGWETQYF.

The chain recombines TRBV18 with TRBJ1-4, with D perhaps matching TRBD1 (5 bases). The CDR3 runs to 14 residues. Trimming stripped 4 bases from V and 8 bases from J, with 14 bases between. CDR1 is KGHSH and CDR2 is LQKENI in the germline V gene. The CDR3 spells CASSLGRGTEKLFF. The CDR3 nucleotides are TGTGCCAGCTCACTGGGACGGGGGACCGAAAAACTGTTTTTT. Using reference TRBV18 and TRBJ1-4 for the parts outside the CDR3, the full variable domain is NAGVMQNPRHLVRRRGQEARLRCSPMKGHSHVYWYRQLPEEGLKFMVYLQKENIIDESGMPKERFSAEFPKEGPSILRIQQVVRGDSAAYFCASSLGRGTEKLFFGSGTQLSVL.

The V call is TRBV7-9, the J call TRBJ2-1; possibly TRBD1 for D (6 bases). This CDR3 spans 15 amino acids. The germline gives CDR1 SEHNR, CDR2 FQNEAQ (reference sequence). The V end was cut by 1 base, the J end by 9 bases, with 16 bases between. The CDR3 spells CASSLDIYPGAEQFF. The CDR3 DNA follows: TGTGCCAGCAGCTTAGATATCTACCCAGGGGCTGAGCAGTTCTTC.

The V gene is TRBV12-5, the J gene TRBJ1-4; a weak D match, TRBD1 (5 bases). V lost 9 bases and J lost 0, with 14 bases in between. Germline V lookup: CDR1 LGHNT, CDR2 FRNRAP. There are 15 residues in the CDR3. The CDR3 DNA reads TGTGCTAGGTTAAAAAGGGGACCAACTAATGAAAAACTGTTTTTT. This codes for CARLKRGPTNEKLFF.

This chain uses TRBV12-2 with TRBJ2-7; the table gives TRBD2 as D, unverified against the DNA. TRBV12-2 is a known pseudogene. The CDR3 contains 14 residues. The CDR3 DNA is TGTGCAAGTCGCTTGTTTGCGGTGCCCGGCGAGCAGTACTTC. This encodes CASRLFAVPGEQYF.

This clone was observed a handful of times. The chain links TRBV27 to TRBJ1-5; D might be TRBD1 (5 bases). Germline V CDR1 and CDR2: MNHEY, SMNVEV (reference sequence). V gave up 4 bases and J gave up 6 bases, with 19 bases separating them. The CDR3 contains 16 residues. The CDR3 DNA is TGTGCCAGCAGTTACTCCGGGGACCGGTGGGCTCAGCCCCAGCATTTT. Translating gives CASSYSGDRWAQPQHF.

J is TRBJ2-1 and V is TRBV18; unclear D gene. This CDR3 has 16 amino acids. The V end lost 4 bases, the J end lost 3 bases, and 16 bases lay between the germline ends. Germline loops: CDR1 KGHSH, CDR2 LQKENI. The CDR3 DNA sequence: TGTGCCAGCTCACTTTTCCACCGGGTCCACTACAATGAGCAGTTCTTC. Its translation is CASSLFHRVHYNEQFF.

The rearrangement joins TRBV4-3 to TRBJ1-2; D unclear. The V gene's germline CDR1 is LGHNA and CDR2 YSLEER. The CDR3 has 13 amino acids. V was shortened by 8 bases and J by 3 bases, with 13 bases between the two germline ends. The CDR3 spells CASRRGLDYGYTF. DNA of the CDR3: TGCGCCAGCCGCCGGGGTTTGGACTATGGCTACACCTTC.

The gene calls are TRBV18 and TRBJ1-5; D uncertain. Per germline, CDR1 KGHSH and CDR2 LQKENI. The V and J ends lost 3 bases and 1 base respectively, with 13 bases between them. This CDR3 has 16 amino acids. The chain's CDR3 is CASSPLLWRSNQPQHF. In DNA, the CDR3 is TGTGCCAGCTCACCCTTACTTTGGAGGAGCAATCAGCCCCAGCATTTT.

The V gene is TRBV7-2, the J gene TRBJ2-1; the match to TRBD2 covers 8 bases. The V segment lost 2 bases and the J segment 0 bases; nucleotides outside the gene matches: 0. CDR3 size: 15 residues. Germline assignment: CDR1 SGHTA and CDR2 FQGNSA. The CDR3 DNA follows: TGTGCCAGCAGCTTAAGCGGGAGCTCCTACAATGAGCAGTTCTTC. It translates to CASSLSGSSYNEQFF.

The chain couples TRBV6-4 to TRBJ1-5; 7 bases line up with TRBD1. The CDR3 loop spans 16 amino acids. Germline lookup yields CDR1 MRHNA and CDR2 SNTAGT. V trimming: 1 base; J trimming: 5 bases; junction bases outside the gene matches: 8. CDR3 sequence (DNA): TGTGCCAGCAGTGACTTAGGGACAGACACCTATCAGCCCCAGCATTTT. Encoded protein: CASSDLGTDTYQPQHF.

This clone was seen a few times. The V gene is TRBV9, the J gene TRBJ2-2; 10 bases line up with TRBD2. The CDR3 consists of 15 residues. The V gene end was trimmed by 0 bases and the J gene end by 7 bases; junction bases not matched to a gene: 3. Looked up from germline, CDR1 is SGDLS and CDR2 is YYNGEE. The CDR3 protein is CASSVALAGVGELFF. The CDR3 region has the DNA TGTGCCAGCAGCGTAGCCCTAGCGGGAGTCGGGGAGCTGTTTTTT.

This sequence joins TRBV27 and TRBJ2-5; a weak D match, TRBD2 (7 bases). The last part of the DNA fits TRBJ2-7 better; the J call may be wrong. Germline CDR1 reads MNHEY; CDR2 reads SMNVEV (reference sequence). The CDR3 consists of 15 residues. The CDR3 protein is CASSLQPAGHYEQYF. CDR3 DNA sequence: TGTGCCAGCAGTTTACAACCAGCGGGACACTACGAGCAGTACTTC.